This T cell receptor (beta chain) emerged from a study of cytotoxic CD8 clonotypes in ibrutinib-treated CLL. Across the whole study: Responses comprised 24 partial and 2 complete; at median about 71 months, around 14 remained remitted and some twelve progressed. Mean per-sample yields comprised roughly 260,000 productive templates and roughly 86,000 productive rearrangements. The study, taken as a whole, reports: Clonality correlated strongly with circulating CD8+ T cells and exceeded age-matched healthy donors at baseline. Timing of sampling differed between sustained-remission and progressing patients.

Trimming removed 5 bases from V and 5 bases from J; junction bases left unmatched: 13. The CDR3 extends over 17 amino acids. Germline V gives CDR1 PRHDT, CDR2 FYEKMQ (reference sequence). Profiled with immunoSEQ multiplex PCR; TCRdb holds only in-frame clones, not every one. The repertoire holds approximately 92,000 clones, with approximately 71% as singletons. The sample holds one count of this clone. The antigen remains unidentified. This clonotype was obtained from a human donor with chronic lymphocytic leukemia. Sequencing used PBMCs, obtained after 24 months of ibrutinib treatment. The gene calls are TRBV13 and TRBJ2-1; 9 bases fit TRBD2. The CDR3: CASSPRVGAGGNNEQFF. The CDR3 DNA follows: TGTGCCAGCAGCCCCCGGGTCGGAGCGGGGGGCAACAATGAGCAGTTCTTC.